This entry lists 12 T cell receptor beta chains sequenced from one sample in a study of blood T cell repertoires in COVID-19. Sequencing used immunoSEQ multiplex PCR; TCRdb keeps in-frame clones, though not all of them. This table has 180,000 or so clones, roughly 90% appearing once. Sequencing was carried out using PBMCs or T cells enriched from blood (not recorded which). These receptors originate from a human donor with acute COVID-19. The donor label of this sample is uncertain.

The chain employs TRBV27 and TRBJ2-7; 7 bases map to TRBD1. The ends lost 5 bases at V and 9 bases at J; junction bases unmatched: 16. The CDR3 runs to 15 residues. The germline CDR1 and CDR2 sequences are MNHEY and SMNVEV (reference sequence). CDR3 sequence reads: CASSPGQLTVYRQYF. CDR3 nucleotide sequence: TGTGCCAGCAGTCCGGGACAGTTAACGGTTTATCGGCAGTACTTC.

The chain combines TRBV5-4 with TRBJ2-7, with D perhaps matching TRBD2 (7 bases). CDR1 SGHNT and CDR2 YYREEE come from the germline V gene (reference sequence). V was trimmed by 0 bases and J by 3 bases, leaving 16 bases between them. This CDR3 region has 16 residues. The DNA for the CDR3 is TGTGCCAGCAGCTTGGGGGGGGGCCGAAACCACTACGAGCAGTACTTC. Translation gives CASSLGGGRNHYEQYF.

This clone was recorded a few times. The CDR3: CASTGGITYEQYF. The CDR3 coding sequence is TGTGCCAGCACGGGAGGGATCACCTACGAGCAGTACTTC. J is TRBJ2-7 and V is TRBV2, with 8 bases identical to TRBD2. This CDR3 has 13 amino acids. V trimming: 7 bases; J trimming: 2 bases; junction bases outside the gene matches: 4. From germline, CDR1 is SNHLY and CDR2 FYNNEI.

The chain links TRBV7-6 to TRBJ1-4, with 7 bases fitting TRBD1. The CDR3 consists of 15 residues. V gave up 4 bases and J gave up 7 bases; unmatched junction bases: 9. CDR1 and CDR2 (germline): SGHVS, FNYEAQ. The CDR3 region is CASSYRQGFLEKLFF. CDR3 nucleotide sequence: TGTGCCAGCAGCTATAGACAGGGTTTTCTTGAAAAACTGTTTTTT.

DNA of the CDR3: TGTGCCAGCAGCGTAAGCGGGGGCTACACCTTC. Protein product: CASSVSGGYTF. The chain combines TRBV2 with TRBJ1-2; no definite D call. This CDR3 contains 11 residues. Trimming left V 6 bases short and J 8 bases short, with 10 bases between. CDR1 is SNHLY, CDR2 FYNNEI, per germline. The variable domain in full, with the rest retrieved from reference TRBV2 and TRBJ1-2, is EPEVTQTPSHQVTQMGQEVILRCVPISNHLYFYWYRQILGQKVEFLVSFYNNEISEKSEIFDDQFSVERPDGSNFTLKIRSTKLEDSAMYFCASSVSGGYTFGSGTRLTVV.

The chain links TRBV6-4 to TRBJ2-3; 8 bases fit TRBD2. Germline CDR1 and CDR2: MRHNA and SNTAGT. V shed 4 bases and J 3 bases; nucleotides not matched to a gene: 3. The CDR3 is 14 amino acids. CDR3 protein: CASSAGGETDTQYF. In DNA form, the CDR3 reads TGTGCCAGCAGTGCCGGGGGGGAAACAGATACGCAGTATTTT.

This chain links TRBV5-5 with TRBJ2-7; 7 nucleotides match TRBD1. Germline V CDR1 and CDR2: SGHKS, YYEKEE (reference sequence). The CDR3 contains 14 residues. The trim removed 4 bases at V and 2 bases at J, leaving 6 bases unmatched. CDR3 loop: CASSPLGTAYEQYF. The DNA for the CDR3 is TGTGCCAGCAGCCCCCTCGGGACAGCCTACGAGCAGTACTTC.

In DNA form, the CDR3 reads TGTGCCAGCAGCGTAGGGCCTTCTTACAATGAGCAGTTCTTC. Protein: CASSVGPSYNEQFF. This sequence joins TRBV9 and TRBJ2-1; D remains ambiguous. V dropped 0 bases and J dropped 4 bases, with 8 bases sitting between them. The CDR3 is 14 amino acids. Germline V gene lookup returns CDR1 SGDLS and CDR2 YYNGEE. The whole variable domain, filled in from reference TRBV9 and TRBJ2-1, reads DSGVTQTPKHLITATGQRVTLRCSPRSGDLSVYWYQQSLDQGLQFLIQYYNGEERAKGNILERFSAQQFPDLHSELNLSSLELGDSALYFCASSVGPSYNEQFFGPGTRLTVL.

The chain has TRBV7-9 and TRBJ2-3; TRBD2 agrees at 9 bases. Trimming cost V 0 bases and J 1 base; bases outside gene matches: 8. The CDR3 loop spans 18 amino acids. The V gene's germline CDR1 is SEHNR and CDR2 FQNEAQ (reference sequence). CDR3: CASSLARLAVPGTDTQYF. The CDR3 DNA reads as TGTGCCAGCAGCTTAGCGCGACTAGCGGTACCAGGCACAGATACGCAGTATTTT. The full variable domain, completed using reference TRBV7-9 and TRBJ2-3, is DTGVSQNPRHKITKRGQNVTFRCDPISEHNRLYWYRQTLGQGPEFLTYFQNEAQLEKSRLLSDRFSAERPKGSFSTLEIQRTEQGDSAMYLCASSLARLAVPGTDTQYFGPGTRLTVL.

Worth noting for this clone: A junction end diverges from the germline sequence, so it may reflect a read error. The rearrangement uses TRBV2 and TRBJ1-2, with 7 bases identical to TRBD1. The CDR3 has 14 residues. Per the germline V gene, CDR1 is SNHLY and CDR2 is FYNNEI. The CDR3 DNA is TGTGCCGGCAGACAGGGATCTTCTAACTATGGCTACACCTTC. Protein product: CAGRQGSSNYGYTF.

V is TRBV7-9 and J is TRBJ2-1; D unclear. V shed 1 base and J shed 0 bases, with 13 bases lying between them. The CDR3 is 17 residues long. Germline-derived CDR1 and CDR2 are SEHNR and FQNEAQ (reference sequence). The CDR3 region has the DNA TGTGCCAGCAGCTTAGGCCCCCCCCTAAGCTCCTACAATGAGCAGTTCTTC. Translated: CASSLGPPLSSYNEQFF.

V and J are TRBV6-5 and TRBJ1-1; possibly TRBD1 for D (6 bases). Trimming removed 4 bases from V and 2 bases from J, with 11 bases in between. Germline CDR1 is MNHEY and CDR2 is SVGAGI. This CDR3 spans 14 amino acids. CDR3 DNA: TGTGCCAGCAGTTTATCACAGGGAAACACTGAAGCTTTCTTT. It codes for CASSLSQGNTEAFF.